This T cell receptor beta chain appears in the sequencing data of a study of T cells in localized non-small cell lung cancer (dated by TCRdb to the early 2020s). About the study as a whole: Comparing tumors with uninvolved tumor-adjacent lungs, the study looked at the T cell repertoires of around 250 patients with early-stage NSCLC. The cohort was made up of under 250 treatment-naive NSCLC patients whose localized lung tumors had been resected. The mean age of the NSCLC patients was around 67 years, with about 120 men and about a hundred women.

V drops 0 bases and J drops 5 bases, leaving 13 bases in between. In the germline V gene (reference sequence), CDR1 corresponds to LNHNV and CDR2 to YYDKDF. The CDR3 holds 16 amino acids from the cysteine to the phenylalanine. The entry retains the CDR3 DNA only, 48 bases that are in frame from base 1. The paper as a whole reports these results and caveats: The highest T cell clonality was observed in uninvolved tumor-adjacent lung, where clonality exceeded that of tumor, suggesting that antigenic responses were more focused in uninvolved tumor-adjacent lung. Because multi-region tumor sequencing was not done, intratumor heterogeneity could not be ruled out. Longer overall survival was associated with higher T cell density in blood, whereas shorter survival was associated with higher clonality in adjacent lung. A median of about 61 of the top 100 tumor clones turned up in the paired uninvolved adjacent lung, and 28 of those clones also ranked among the top 100 of that same adjacent lung. Because the study design was exploratory, TCR variables were selected using unadjusted p-values without false-discovery rate correction.

The table lists this clone with a count of one. Its antigen is not yet known. Base qualities are missing; no much larger clone stands one base away. At diagnosis, peripheral blood, uninvolved tumor-adjacent lung and tumor were collected and stored as a combination of fresh-frozen and FFPE material. For TCR repertoire profiling, the blood samples were analyzed as peripheral blood mononuclear cells. TCR beta CDR3 regions were sequenced from DNA using the immunoSEQ Assay. The study's own analysis went as follows. To compute T cell density, TCR beta template counts were normalized to usable DNA, which was estimated by amplifying housekeeping genes. Using the preseqR package, richness was estimated by extrapolating to 120,000 templates for tissue samples and 400,000 templates for PBMC samples. Clonality was calculated as one minus Pielou's evenness. Tissue-enriched TCRs were identified by differential abundance testing using productive amino-acid clonotypes, minimum total count 5 and alpha 0.1. The Jaccard Index and the Morisita Overlap Index were used to measure repertoire overlap between compartments. GLIPH clustered TCR beta CDR3s with public tetramer-defined viral CDR3s; viral motifs required at least three viral sequences plus V-gene enrichment. This is the immuneACCESS table as TCRdb keeps it, with only in-frame sequences that have V and J called. A part of the clones is gone; compared with another copy, unresolved V genes explain less than half, and the rest is unexplained. The DNA was the basis for D and trimming; V, J and clone size are from that table. The sample contains 55,000 to 80,000 clones, about four fifths of them found a single time. Approximately 13% of the sample is in the top ten clones.

Sample: peripheral blood, taken before any cancer treatment. This sequence uses TRBV15 and TRBJ2-2; a tentative D call is TRBD1 (5 bases match). This sequence was found in a female donor aged 60 or older with stage I lung adenocarcinoma. CDR3 protein: CATSRDDQGRTGELFF. The bases are TGTGCCACCAGCAGAGATGACCAGGGTCGGACCGGGGAGCTGTTTTTT.